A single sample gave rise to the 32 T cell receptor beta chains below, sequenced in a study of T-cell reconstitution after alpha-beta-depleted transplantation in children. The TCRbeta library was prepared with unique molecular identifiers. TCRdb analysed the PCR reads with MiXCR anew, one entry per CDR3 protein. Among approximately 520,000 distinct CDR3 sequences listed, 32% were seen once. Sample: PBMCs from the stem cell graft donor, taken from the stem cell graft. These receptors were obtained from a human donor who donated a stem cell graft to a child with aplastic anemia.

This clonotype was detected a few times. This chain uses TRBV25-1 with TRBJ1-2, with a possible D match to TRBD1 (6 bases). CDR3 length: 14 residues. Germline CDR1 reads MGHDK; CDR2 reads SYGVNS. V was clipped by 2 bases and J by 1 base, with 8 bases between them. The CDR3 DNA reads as TGTGCCAGCAGTGAAGGAGGGGGTAACTATGGCTACACCTTC. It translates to CASSEGGGNYGYTF.

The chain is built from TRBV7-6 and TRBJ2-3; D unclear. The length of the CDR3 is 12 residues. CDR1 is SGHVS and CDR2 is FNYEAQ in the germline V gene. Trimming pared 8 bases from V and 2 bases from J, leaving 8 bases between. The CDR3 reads CASATYTDTQYF. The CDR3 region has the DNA TGTGCCAGCGCTACCTACACAGATACGCAGTATTTT.

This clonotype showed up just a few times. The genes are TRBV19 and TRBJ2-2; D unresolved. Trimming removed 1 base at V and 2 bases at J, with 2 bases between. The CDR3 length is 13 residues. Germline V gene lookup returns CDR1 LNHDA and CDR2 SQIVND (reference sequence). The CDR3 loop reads CASSIANTGELFF. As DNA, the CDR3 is TGTGCCAGTAGTATAGCCAACACCGGGGAGCTGTTTTTT. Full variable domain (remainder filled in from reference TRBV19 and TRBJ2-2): DGGITQSPKYLFRKEGQNVTLSCEQNLNHDAMYWYRQDPGQGLRLIYYSQIVNDFQKGDIAEGYSVSREKKESFPLTVTSAQKNPTAFYLCASSIANTGELFFGEGSRLTVL.

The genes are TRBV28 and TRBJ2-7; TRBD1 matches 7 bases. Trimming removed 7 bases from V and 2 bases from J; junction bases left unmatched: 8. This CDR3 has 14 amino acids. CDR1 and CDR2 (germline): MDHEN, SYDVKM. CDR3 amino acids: CASTPDRAPYEQYF. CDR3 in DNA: TGTGCCAGCACTCCTGACAGGGCCCCCTACGAGCAGTACTTC.

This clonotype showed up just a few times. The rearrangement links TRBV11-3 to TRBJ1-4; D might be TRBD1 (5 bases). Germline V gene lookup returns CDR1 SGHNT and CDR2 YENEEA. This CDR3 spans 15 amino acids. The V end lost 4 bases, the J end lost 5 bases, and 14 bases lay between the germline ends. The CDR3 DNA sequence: TGTGCCAGCAGCTCCACCGGGACCAGCAATGAAAAACTGTTTTTT. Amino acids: CASSSTGTSNEKLFF.

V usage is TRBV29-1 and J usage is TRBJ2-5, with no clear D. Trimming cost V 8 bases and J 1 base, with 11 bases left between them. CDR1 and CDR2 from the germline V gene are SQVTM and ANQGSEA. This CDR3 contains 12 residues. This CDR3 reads CSITRVQETQYF. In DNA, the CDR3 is TGCAGCATCACCCGGGTCCAAGAGACCCAGTACTTC.

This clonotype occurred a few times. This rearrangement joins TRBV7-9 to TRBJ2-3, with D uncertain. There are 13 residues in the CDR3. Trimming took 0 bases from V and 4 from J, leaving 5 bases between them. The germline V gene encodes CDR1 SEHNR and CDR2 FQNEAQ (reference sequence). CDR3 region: CASSLALSDTQYF. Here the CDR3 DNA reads TGTGCCAGCAGCTTAGCCCTCTCAGATACGCAGTATTTT.

In DNA form, the CDR3 reads TGTGCCAGCAGCGCAGCCAACAATGAGCAGTTCTTC. Translated: CASSAANNEQFF. V usage is TRBV11-2 and J usage is TRBJ2-1; no definite D call. The V end lost 5 bases, the J end lost 5 bases, and 7 bases lay between the germline ends. Germline values: CDR1 SGHAT, CDR2 FQNNGV. The CDR3 spans 12 residues.

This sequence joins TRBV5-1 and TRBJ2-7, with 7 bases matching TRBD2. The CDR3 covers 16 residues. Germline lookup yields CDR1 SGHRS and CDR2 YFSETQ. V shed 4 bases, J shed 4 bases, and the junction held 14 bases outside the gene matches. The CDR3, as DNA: TGCGCCAGCAGCCCCTGGACTAGGGATGCAGCGTACGAGCAGTACTTC. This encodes CASSPWTRDAAYEQYF.

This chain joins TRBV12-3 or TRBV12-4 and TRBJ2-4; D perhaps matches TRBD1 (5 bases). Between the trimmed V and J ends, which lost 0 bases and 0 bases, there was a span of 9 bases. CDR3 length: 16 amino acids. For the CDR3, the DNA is TGTGCCAGCAGTTTAGCGGACATCATAGCCAAAAACATTCAGTACTTC. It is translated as CASSLADIIAKNIQYF.

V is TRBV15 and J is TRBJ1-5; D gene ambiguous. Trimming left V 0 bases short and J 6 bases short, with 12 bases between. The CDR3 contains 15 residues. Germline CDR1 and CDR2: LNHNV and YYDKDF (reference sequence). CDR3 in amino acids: CATSRDRSAGQPQHF. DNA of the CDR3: TGTGCCACCAGCAGAGATCGTTCAGCGGGTCAGCCCCAGCATTTT.

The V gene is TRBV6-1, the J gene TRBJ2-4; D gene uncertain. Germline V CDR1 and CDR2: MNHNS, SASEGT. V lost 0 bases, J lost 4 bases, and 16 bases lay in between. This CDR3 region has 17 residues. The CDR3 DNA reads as TGTGCCAGCAGTGAAGCGGGTTTCGGCCCTCAAAAAAACATTCAGTACTTC. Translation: CASSEAGFGPQKNIQYF.

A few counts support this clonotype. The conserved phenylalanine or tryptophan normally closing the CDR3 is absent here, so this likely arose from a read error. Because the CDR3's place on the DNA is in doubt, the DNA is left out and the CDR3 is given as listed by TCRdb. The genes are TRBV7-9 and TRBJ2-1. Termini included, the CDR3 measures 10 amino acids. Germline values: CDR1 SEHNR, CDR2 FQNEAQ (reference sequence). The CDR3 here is CASSLSVSGI.

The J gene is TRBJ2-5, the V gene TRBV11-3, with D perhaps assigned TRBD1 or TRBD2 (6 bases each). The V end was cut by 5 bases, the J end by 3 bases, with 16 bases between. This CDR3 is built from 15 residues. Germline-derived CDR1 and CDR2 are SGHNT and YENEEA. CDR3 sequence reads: CASSKMYGGKETQYF. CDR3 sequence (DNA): TGTGCCAGCAGCAAAATGTACGGGGGCAAAGAGACCCAGTACTTC.

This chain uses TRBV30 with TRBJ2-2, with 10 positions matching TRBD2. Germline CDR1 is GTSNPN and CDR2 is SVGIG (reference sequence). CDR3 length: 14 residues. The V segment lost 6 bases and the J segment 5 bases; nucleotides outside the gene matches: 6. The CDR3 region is CACRGTSVTGELFF. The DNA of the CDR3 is TGTGCCTGTCGTGGGACTAGCGTGACCGGGGAGCTGTTTTTT. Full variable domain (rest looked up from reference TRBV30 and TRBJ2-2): SQTIHQWPATLVQPVGSPLSLECTVEGTSNPNLYWYRQAAGRGLQLLFYSVGIGQISSEVPQNLSASRPQDRQFILSSKKLLLSDSGFYLCACRGTSVTGELFFGEGSRLTVL.

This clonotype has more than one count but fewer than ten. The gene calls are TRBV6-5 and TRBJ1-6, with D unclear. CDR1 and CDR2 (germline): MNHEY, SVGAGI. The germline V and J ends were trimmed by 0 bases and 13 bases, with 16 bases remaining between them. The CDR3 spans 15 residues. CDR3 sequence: CASSYSLQMGLPLHF. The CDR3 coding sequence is TGTGCCAGCAGTTACTCGCTACAGATGGGCCTCCCCCTCCACTTT.

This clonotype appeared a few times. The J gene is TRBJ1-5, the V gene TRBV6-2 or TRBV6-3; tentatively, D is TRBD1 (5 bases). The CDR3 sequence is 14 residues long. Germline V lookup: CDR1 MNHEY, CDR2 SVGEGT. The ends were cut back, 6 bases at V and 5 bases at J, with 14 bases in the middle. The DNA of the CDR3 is TGTGCCAGCAGCTGGGACTTCCCCCATCAGCCCCAGCATTTT. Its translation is CASSWDFPHQPQHF.

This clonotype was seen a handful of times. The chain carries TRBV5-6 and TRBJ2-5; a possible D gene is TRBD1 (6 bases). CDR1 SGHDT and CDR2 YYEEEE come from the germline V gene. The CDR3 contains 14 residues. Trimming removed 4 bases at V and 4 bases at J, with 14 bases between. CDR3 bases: TGTGCCAGCAGCCTACCGGGACAACCAGAGACCCAGTACTTC. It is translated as CASSLPGQPETQYF.

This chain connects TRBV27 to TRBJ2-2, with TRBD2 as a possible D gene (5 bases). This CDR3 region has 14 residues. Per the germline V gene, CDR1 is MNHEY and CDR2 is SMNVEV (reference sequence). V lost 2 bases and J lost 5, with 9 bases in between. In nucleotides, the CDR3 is TGTGCCAGCAGTTTAGAGGAGGAAACCGGGGAGCTGTTTTTT. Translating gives CASSLEEETGELFF.

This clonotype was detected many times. The CDR3: CASSLVGGSNQPQHF. The DNA of the CDR3 is TGTGCCAGCAGCTTAGTCGGGGGGAGCAATCAGCCCCAGCATTTT. This sequence joins TRBV7-2 and TRBJ1-5, with a tentative D call TRBD1 (5 bases). This CDR3 comprises 15 residues. Germline CDR1 is SGHTA and CDR2 is FQGNSA. V shed 1 base and J shed 1 base, with 8 bases lying between them. Full variable domain (outside the CDR3, taken from reference TRBV7-2 and TRBJ1-5): GAGVSQSPSNKVTEKGKDVELRCDPISGHTALYWYRQSLGQGLEFLIYFQGNSAPDKSGLPSDRFSAERTGGSVSTLTIQRTQQEDSAVYLCASSLVGGSNQPQHFGDGTRLSIL.

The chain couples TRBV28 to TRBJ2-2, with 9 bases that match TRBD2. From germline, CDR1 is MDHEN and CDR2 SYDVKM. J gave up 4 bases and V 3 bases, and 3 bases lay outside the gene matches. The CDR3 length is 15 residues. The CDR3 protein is CASSFSGSGTGELFF. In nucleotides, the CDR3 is TGTGCCAGCAGTTTTAGCGGGAGTGGCACCGGGGAGCTGTTTTTT.

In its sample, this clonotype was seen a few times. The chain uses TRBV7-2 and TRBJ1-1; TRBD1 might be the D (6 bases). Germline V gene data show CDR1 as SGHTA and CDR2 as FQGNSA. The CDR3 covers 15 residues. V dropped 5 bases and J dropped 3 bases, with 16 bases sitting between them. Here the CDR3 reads CASSPGGAGYTEAFF. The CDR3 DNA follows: TGTGCCAGCAGCCCCGGGGGGGCGGGATACACTGAAGCTTTCTTT.

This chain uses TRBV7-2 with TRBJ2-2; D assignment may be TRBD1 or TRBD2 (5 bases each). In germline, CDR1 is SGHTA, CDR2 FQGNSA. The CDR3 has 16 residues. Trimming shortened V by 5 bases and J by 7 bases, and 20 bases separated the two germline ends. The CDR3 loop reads CASSPSGQLLGGELFF. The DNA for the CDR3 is TGTGCCAGCAGCCCGTCGGGGCAGCTCCTCGGCGGGGAGCTGTTTTTT.

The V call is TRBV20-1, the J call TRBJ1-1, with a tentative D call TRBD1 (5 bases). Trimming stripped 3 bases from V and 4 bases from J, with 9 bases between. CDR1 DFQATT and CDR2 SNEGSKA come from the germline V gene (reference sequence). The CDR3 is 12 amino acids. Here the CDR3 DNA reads TGCAGTGCTAGTCGAGGGACCACTGAAGCTTTCTTT. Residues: CSASRGTTEAFF.

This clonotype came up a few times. Here the CDR3 reads CASSVLAGGPREQYF. The CDR3 coding sequence is TGTGCCAGCAGTGTACTAGCGGGAGGGCCCCGCGAGCAGTACTTC. J is TRBJ2-7 and V is TRBV7-2, with 13 positions matching TRBD2. Looked up from germline, CDR1 is SGHTA and CDR2 is FQGNSA. This CDR3 comprises 15 residues. The trim removed 6 bases at V and 6 bases at J, leaving 8 bases unmatched.

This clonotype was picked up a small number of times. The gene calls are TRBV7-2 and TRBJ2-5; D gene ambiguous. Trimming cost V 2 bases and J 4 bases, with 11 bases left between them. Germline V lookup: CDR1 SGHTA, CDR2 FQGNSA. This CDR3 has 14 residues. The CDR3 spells CASSLYGSLETQYF. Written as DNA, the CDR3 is TGTGCCAGCAGCTTATATGGCAGCTTAGAGACCCAGTACTTC.

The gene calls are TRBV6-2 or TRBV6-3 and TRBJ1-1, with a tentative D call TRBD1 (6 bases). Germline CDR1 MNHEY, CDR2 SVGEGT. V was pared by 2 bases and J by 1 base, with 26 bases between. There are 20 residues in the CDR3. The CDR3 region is CASSYGRGWGQGGKNTEAFF. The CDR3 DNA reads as TGTGCCAGCAGTTACGGTCGAGGTTGGGGGCAGGGAGGAAAGAACACTGAAGCTTTCTTT.

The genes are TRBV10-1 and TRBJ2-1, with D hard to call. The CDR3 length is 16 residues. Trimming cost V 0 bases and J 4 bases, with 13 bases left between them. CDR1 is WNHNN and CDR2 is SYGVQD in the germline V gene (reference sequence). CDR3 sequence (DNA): TGCGCCAGCAGTGAGTCTTCCGCGGTAGCTTACAATGAGCAGTTCTTC. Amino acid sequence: CASSESSAVAYNEQFF.

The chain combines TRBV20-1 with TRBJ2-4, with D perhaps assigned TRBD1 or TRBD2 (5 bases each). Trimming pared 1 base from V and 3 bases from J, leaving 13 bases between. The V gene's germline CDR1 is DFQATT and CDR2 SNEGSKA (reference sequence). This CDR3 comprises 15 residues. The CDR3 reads CSARVRDVGKNIQYF. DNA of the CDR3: TGCAGTGCTAGAGTGAGGGACGTGGGCAAAAACATTCAGTACTTC.

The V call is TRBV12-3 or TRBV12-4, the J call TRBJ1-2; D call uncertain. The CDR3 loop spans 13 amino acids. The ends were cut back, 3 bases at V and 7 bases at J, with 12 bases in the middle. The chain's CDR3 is CASSLRVISGYTF. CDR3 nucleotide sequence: TGTGCCAGCAGTTTGAGGGTAATTAGTGGCTACACCTTC.

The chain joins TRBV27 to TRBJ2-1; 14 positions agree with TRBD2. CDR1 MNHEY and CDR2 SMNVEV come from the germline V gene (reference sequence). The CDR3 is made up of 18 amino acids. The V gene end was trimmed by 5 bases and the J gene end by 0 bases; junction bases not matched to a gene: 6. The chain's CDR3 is CASSTGLAGAISYNEQFF. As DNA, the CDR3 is TGTGCCAGCAGTACGGGACTAGCGGGAGCTATCTCCTACAATGAGCAGTTCTTC.

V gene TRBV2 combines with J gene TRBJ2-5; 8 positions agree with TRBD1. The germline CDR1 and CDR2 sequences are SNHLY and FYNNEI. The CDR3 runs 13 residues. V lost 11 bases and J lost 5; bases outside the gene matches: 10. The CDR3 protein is CALLAGGKETQYF. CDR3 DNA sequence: TGTGCCCTTCTGGCAGGGGGCAAGGAGACCCAGTACTTC.